This TCR beta chain was sequenced during a study of blood T cells in healthy people across ages. At the level of the study: Template-switching capture recovered about one barcoded beta molecule per two T cells.

This CDR3 region has 20 residues. V shed 7 bases and J shed 0 bases, with 30 bases lying between them. Germline values: CDR1 MNHEY, CDR2 SVGEGT. With a J-beta primer mix and a sample-barcoded 5' primer, a second PCR ran about 7 to 12 cycles. Every sample gave at least 2.5 million paired-end reads containing CDR3. TCRdb re-called the 5' RACE reads through MiXCR, storing one row per CDR3 protein. The profile shows about 770,000 distinct CDR3 sequences, 40% to 50% of them singletons. The donors, all healthy, were Caucasians living in Russia, aged about 6 to 100. V is TRBV6-2 or TRBV6-3 and J is TRBJ1-2; a possible D gene is TRBD1 (6 bases). The source of this sequence is a man in his sixties in good health. Sequencing was carried out using blood. CDR3 in DNA: TGTGCCAGCACCAAGGACAGCCGGGATCGCCTCTCTCTAACTAACTATGGCTACACCTTC. Protein sequence: CASTKDSRDRLSLTNYGYTF.